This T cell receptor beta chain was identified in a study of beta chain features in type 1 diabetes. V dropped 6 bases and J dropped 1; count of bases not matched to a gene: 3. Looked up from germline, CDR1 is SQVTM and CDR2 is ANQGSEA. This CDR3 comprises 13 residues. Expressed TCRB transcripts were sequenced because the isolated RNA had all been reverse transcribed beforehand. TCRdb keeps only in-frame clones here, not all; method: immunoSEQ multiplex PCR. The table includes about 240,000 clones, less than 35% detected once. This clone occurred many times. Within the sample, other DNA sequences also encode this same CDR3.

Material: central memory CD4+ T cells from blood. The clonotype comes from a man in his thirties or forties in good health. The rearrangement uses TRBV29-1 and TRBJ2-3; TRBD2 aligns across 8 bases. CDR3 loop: CSVDSGGTDTQYF. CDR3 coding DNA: TGCAGCGTAGATAGCGGGGGCACAGATACGCAGTATTTT.